The T cell receptor (beta chain) under discussion was sequenced for a study of blood T cell repertoires in COVID-19. Overall study: Italy, Spain and the United States were the sources of the convalescent and acute COVID-19 samples. T cells, B-cell-depleted T cells, or PBMCs supplied cDNA or gDNA.

This CDR3 is 13 amino acids long. Trimming stripped 3 bases from V and 5 bases from J, with 10 bases between. In germline, CDR1 is KGHSH, CDR2 LQKENI. Authors' analysis steps: The authors estimated nucleated cell counts from reference gene primer amplification. Clones were sequenced by immunoSEQ multiplex PCR, and TCRdb holds only the in-frame ones, with some missing. From that table come the V and J calls and clone size; the DNA was used to work out D and trimming. The sample carries about 28,000 clones, approximately 80% recorded once. The sequenced sample was peripheral blood. The chain combines TRBV18 with TRBJ2-5; D ambiguous. The receptor was isolated from a man between 65 and 79 years old with active COVID-19. The CDR3 region has the DNA TGTGCCAGCTCACCCCTCCTTCTTGAGACCCAGTACTTC. Protein product: CASSPLLLETQYF.